What follows are 27 T cell receptor beta chains derived from one specimen sequenced in a study of T cell repertoires in cytomegalovirus infection. Their target antigens are unknown. MiXCR was run by TCRdb on the reads, yielding one entry per CDR3 protein. The profile shows about 920,000 distinct CDR3 sequences, approximately 30% of them singletons. This material consisted of cultured CD8+ T cells from PBMCs, taken from culture after CMV antigen stimulation. All receptors derive from a human donor in good health (CMV status not recorded). Some clones in this sample may be carry-over from other donors' samples.

The chain couples TRBV7-8 to TRBJ1-2; no definite D call. Germline lookup yields CDR1 SGHVS and CDR2 FQNEAQ. The length of the CDR3 is 16 residues. Trimming shortened V by 7 bases and J by 6 bases, and 24 bases separated the two germline ends. In nucleotides, the CDR3 is TGTGCCAGCACCTCCCCCGAAGGCCACTTTCTAAATGGCTACACCTTC. It codes for CASTSPEGHFLNGYTF.

The J gene is TRBJ2-7, the V gene TRBV12-3 or TRBV12-4; D gene ambiguous. Deletions cut 3 bases from V and 4 bases from J, with 10 bases between. The CDR3 sequence is 13 residues long. The CDR3 DNA reads as TGTGCCAGCAGTTTTGGGGTCCGATACGAGCAGTACGTC. This encodes CASSFGVRYEQYV.

About this clonotype: The junction does not match germline at one end; this may be a read error. V usage is TRBV27 and J usage is TRBJ1-2, with no clear D. The germline V gene encodes CDR1 MNHEY and CDR2 SMNVEV (reference sequence). This CDR3 has 13 residues. CDR3 sequence: CASRESGNYDYTF. As DNA, the CDR3 is TGTGCCAGCCGGGAAAGTGGAAACTATGACTACACCTTC.

This chain links TRBV5-4 with TRBJ1-1, with a weak D call TRBD1 (5 bases). Germline values: CDR1 SGHNT, CDR2 YYREEE (reference sequence). This CDR3 has 14 residues. Between the trimmed V and J ends, which lost 6 bases and 3 bases, there was a span of 15 bases. CDR3: CASNLRGEDTEAFF. CDR3 bases: TGTGCCAGCAACTTAAGGGGAGAAGACACTGAAGCTTTCTTT.

This clonotype was detected a few times. The gene calls are TRBV27 and TRBJ2-3, with TRBD1 identical over 9 bases. Unmatched junction bases numbered 8, after V lost 10 bases and J lost 6 bases. CDR1 MNHEY and CDR2 SMNVEV come from the germline V gene (reference sequence). This CDR3 comprises 13 residues. The CDR3 region is CATRTGVLDTQYF. CDR3 in DNA: TGTGCCACCCGGACAGGGGTTTTGGATACGCAGTATTTT.

The J gene is TRBJ2-2, the V gene TRBV4-3; 8 nucleotides match TRBD2. V dropped 0 bases and J dropped 4; count of bases not matched to a gene: 4. The germline CDR1 and CDR2 sequences are LGHNA and YSLEER. The CDR3 has 16 amino acids. The CDR3 DNA sequence: TGCGCCAGCAGCCAAGACGGGGGGGGGCCCACCGGGGAGCTGTTTTTT. As protein: CASSQDGGGPTGELFF.

This clonotype was detected a few times. This chain joins TRBV6-1 and TRBJ2-3; D is possibly TRBD1 or TRBD2 (5 bases each). Looked up from germline, CDR1 is MNHNS and CDR2 is SASEGT. Between the trimmed V and J ends, which lost 8 bases and 2 bases, there was a span of 17 bases. The CDR3 sequence is 15 residues long. CDR3 nucleotides: TGTGCCAGCGAGCAGGGAGAGACCCCCACAGATACGCAGTATTTT. Translation: CASEQGETPTDTQYF.

This chain joins TRBV10-3 and TRBJ1-1; 8 bases match TRBD1. J was trimmed by 1 base and V by 3 bases; bases with no gene match: 10. The germline CDR1 and CDR2 sequences are ENHRY and SYGVKD. The CDR3 extends over 17 amino acids. The CDR3 loop reads CAISDTGQGLGNTEAFF. The CDR3 coding sequence is TGTGCCATCAGTGACACAGGACAGGGTTTGGGGAACACTGAAGCTTTCTTT.

With regard to this clonotype: Mismatch with germline at one junction end may stem from a read error. The gene calls are TRBV6-5 and TRBJ1-1; D not certain. The CDR3 is made up of 13 amino acids. Germline-derived CDR1 and CDR2 are MNHEY and SVGAGI. The DNA for the CDR3 is TGTACCAGCAGCCTTGTCTGGAACACTGAAGCTTTCTTT. Translating gives CTSSLVWNTEAFF.

This chain joins TRBV2 and TRBJ1-5; D unclear. There are 13 residues in the CDR3. Per the germline V gene, CDR1 is SNHLY and CDR2 is FYNNEI. Trimming took 9 bases from V and 3 from J, leaving 12 bases between them. The chain's CDR3 is CARMSGLNQPQHF. The CDR3 region has the DNA TGTGCCAGAATGTCTGGGCTCAATCAGCCCCAGCATTTT.

The chain couples TRBV7-6 to TRBJ1-6; 9 nucleotides align to TRBD1. V lost 5 bases and J lost 7; bases outside the gene matches: 15. The CDR3 loop spans 18 amino acids. Per the germline V gene, CDR1 is SGHVS and CDR2 is FNYEAQ. In DNA, the CDR3 is TGTGCCAGCAGCGCAACCAGGACAGGGGAACTTATAAATTCACCCCTCCACTTT. Its protein is CASSATRTGELINSPLHF.

This rearrangement joins TRBV7-2 to TRBJ1-1; 10 bases line up with TRBD1. The V gene's germline CDR1 is SGHTA and CDR2 FQGNSA. The ends lost 8 bases at V and 4 bases at J; junction bases unmatched: 4. The CDR3 contains 13 residues. The CDR3 DNA reads as TGTGCCAGCCCAGGGGACAGGGGCACTGAAGCTTTCTTT. It codes for CASPGDRGTEAFF.

This sequence joins TRBV20-1 and TRBJ2-3, with D maybe TRBD2 (5 bases). In germline, CDR1 is DFQATT, CDR2 SNEGSKA (reference sequence). V was shortened by 0 bases and J by 1 base, with 11 bases between the two germline ends. This CDR3 spans 15 amino acids. The CDR3 sequence: CSARDLAKGTDTQYF. CDR3 DNA sequence: TGCAGTGCTAGAGATTTAGCGAAAGGCACAGATACGCAGTATTTT.

This clonotype was seen a few times. This chain connects TRBV7-6 to TRBJ2-2; D unclear. In germline, CDR1 is SGHVS, CDR2 FNYEAQ. Trimming took 0 bases from V and 3 from J, leaving 8 bases between them. The CDR3 consists of 15 residues. CDR3 sequence reads: CASSLAGEDTGELFF. For the CDR3, the DNA is TGTGCCAGCAGCTTAGCCGGAGAGGACACCGGGGAGCTGTTTTTT.

The chain carries TRBV27 and TRBJ2-1; 10 bases are a match to TRBD1. The CDR3 length is 15 residues. The V segment lost 4 bases and the J segment 6 bases; nucleotides outside the gene matches: 6. The germline gives CDR1 MNHEY, CDR2 SMNVEV (reference sequence). The CDR3 DNA reads as TGTGCCAGCAGTTCTGGGACAGGGGAGCTCAATGAGCAGTTCTTC. Encoded protein: CASSSGTGELNEQFF.

This clonotype was found many times. V is TRBV7-2 and J is TRBJ2-3; 7 positions match TRBD2. The V gene end was trimmed by 6 bases and the J gene end by 0 bases; junction bases not matched to a gene: 12. Germline CDR1 is SGHTA and CDR2 is FQGNSA. This CDR3 is built from 17 residues. The CDR3 sequence is CASSPLGGGFSTDTQYF. The CDR3 coding sequence is TGTGCCAGCAGTCCCCTGGGCGGGGGATTCAGCACAGATACGCAGTATTTT. The variable domain in full, completed from reference TRBV7-2 and TRBJ2-3, reads GAGVSQSPSNKVTEKGKDVELRCDPISGHTALYWYRQSLGQGLEFLIYFQGNSAPDKSGLPSDRFSAERTGGSVSTLTIQRTQQEDSAVYLCASSPLGGGFSTDTQYFGPGTRLTVL.

In its sample, this clonotype was seen once. The chain couples TRBV6-5 to TRBJ2-1; perhaps D is TRBD1 or TRBD2 (5 bases each). The germline gives CDR1 MNHEY, CDR2 SVGAGI. This CDR3 region has 15 residues. Between the trimmed V and J ends, which lost 6 bases and 5 bases, there was a span of 17 bases. The CDR3 bases are TGTGCCAGCAGCCTTATCAAGGGGAGAGACAATGAGCAGTTCTTC. This gives the protein CASSLIKGRDNEQFF.

This clonotype was picked up a small number of times. This rearrangement joins TRBV6-2 or TRBV6-3 to TRBJ2-3; D unclear. The germline CDR1 and CDR2 sequences are MNHEY and SVGEGT. This CDR3 spans 12 amino acids. V lost 2 bases and J lost 8, with 8 bases in between. CDR3 in amino acids: CASSYGPGTQYF. The DNA for the CDR3 is TGTGCCAGCAGTTACGGACCAGGTACGCAGTATTTT.

On this clonotype: Being one base from a much bigger clone, this may be a read error. The J gene is TRBJ1-1, the V gene TRBV7-2, with TRBD1 matching 7 bases. The length of the CDR3 is 15 residues. Germline V gene sequence: CDR1 SGHTA, CDR2 FQGNSA. J was trimmed by 3 bases and V by 5 bases; bases with no gene match: 9. This chain's CDR3 is CTSSKRDRLYTEAFF. The CDR3, as DNA: TGTACCAGCAGCAAGAGGGACAGACTGTACACTGAAGCTTTCTTT.

Ten or more counts support this clonotype. J is TRBJ2-1 and V is TRBV7-6, with TRBD1 matching over 10 bases. V was pared by 3 bases and J by 4 bases, with 12 bases of the junction left unmatched. Germline V lookup: CDR1 SGHVS, CDR2 FNYEAQ. The CDR3 is 18 residues long. The CDR3 DNA reads as TGTGCCAGCAGCTTTTCTCTCCACCGGGACAGGGGATACAATGAGCAGTTCTTC. The encoded protein is CASSFSLHRDRGYNEQFF.

In the case of this clonotype: Compared with germline, one end of the junction differs, possibly owing to a read error. The genes are TRBV7-6 and TRBJ1-4, with 9 bases aligning to TRBD1. Germline loops: CDR1 SGHVS, CDR2 FNYEAQ. The CDR3 length is 14 residues. The CDR3 DNA follows: TGTACCAGCAGACCCGGGACAGGGATGGAAAAACTGTTTTTT. Residues: CTSRPGTGMEKLFF.

Turning to this clonotype: Possible read error: a much larger clone is one base away. This chain uses TRBV11-2 with TRBJ2-3; 12 nucleotides line up with TRBD2. Germline V gene data show CDR1 as SGHAT and CDR2 as FQNNGV. Unmatched junction bases numbered 4, after V lost 5 bases and J lost 1 base. The CDR3 is 16 residues long. The CDR3 is CASSHWTSGGTDTQYF. The DNA for the CDR3 is TGTGCCAGCAGCCACTGGACTAGCGGGGGCACAGATACGCAGTATTTT.

The chain recombines TRBV27 with TRBJ1-1, with D possibly TRBD1 on 5 matching bases. V lost 2 bases and J 0 bases, leaving 10 bases between the germline ends. The V gene's germline CDR1 is MNHEY and CDR2 SMNVEV (reference sequence). There are 15 residues in the CDR3. CDR3 sequence: CASSLVGAMNTEAFF. CDR3 DNA sequence: TGTGCCAGCAGTTTAGTAGGGGCAATGAACACTGAAGCTTTCTTT.

The J gene is TRBJ1-1, the V gene TRBV25-1; TRBD1 might be the D (5 bases). The CDR3 is 14 amino acids. From germline, CDR1 is MGHDK and CDR2 SYGVNS. V was trimmed by 2 bases and J by 1 base, leaving 8 bases between them. In DNA form, the CDR3 reads TGTGCCAGCAGTGAAATGGGGGAGAACACTGAAGCTTTCTTT. This encodes CASSEMGENTEAFF.

There are a few counts of this clonotype. The chain joins TRBV7-9 to TRBJ1-1, with D possibly matching TRBD1 (5 bases). The V end lost 2 bases, the J end lost 11 bases, and 12 bases lay between the germline ends. The CDR3 runs 12 residues. CDR1 and CDR2 (germline): SEHNR, FQNEAQ (reference sequence). The DNA for the CDR3 is TGTGCCAGCAGCTTACGGGGGTTGAGGGCTTTCTTT. It is translated as CASSLRGLRAFF.

DNA for the CDR3: TGTGCCAGCAGCTCGCGGGGAACCCTCTACAATGAGCAGTTCTTC. Its protein is CASSSRGTLYNEQFF. This chain uses TRBV7-6 with TRBJ2-1, with D possibly being TRBD2 (6 bases). Trimming shortened V by 4 bases and J by 3 bases, and 13 bases separated the two germline ends. Germline CDR1 reads SGHVS; CDR2 reads FNYEAQ. CDR3 size: 15 residues.

This clonotype was observed a single time. Since a much larger clone is just one base distant, this may be a read error. This chain connects TRBV7-6 to TRBJ1-1; tentatively, D is TRBD1 (6 bases). The CDR3 sequence is 13 residues long. CDR1 and CDR2 from the germline V gene are SGHVS and FNYEAQ. In nucleotides, the CDR3 is TGTACCAGCAGCTTAGGGGGGACGGTTGAAGCTTTCTTT. Protein product: CTSSLGGTVEAFF.